The 5 T cell receptor beta chains listed next were all sequenced from one sample in a study of OX40 agonist ivuxolimab in advanced cancers. Measured with immunoSEQ multiplex PCR; TCRdb has only the in-frame clones, and not every one. The sample holds about 65,000 clones, more than 75% seen once. The sample consisted of CD4+ or CD8+ T cells sorted from blood, taken in a trial of the OX40 agonist ivuxolimab. Receptors originate from an adult with an advanced solid tumor such as melanoma, head and neck, liver or kidney cancer.

The chain uses TRBV7-2 and TRBJ2-7, with D perhaps matching TRBD2 (6 bases). The CDR3 has 13 residues. V lost 5 bases and J lost 2, with 10 bases in between. Per the germline V gene, CDR1 is SGHTA and CDR2 is FQGNSA. The CDR3 loop is CASSPDYPYEQYF. CDR3 nucleotides: TGTGCCAGCAGCCCGGACTACCCCTACGAGCAGTACTTC.

This chain links TRBV19 with TRBJ1-5; D uncertain. The germline V gene encodes CDR1 LNHDA and CDR2 SQIVND (reference sequence). Between the trimmed V and J ends, which lost 5 bases and 4 bases, there was a span of 9 bases. The CDR3 covers 13 residues. CDR3 sequence reads: CASSDSANQPQHF. CDR3 nucleotides: TGTGCCAGTAGTGACTCCGCGAATCAGCCCCAGCATTTT.

The chain's CDR3 is CASSLWQGRADTQYF. The CDR3, as DNA: TGTGCCAGCAGCTTATGGCAGGGGCGCGCAGATACGCAGTATTTT. The chain joins TRBV5-4 to TRBJ2-3, with D perhaps TRBD1 (6 bases). V gave up 2 bases and J gave up 4 bases, with 14 bases separating them. Germline values: CDR1 SGHNT, CDR2 YYREEE (reference sequence). CDR3 length: 15 residues.

V is TRBV7-8 and J is TRBJ2-5; TRBD1 is a possible D gene (5 bases). The DNA end lines up better with TRBJ2-7; the J call may be wrong. There are 14 residues in the CDR3. Germline CDR1 is SGHVS and CDR2 is FQNEAQ. The CDR3, as DNA: TGTGCCAGCAGCCCCCTAGGCCTGGGGCACGAGCAGTACTTC. It translates to CASSPLGLGHEQYF.

This chain links TRBV14 with TRBJ2-5; D remains ambiguous. Trimming cost V 4 bases and J 3 bases, with 3 bases left between them. CDR1 is SGHDN and CDR2 is FVKESK in the germline V gene. The CDR3 is 11 amino acids. This CDR3 reads CASSLKETQYF. The CDR3 DNA reads TGTGCCAGCAGCCTTAAAGAGACCCAGTACTTC.